Below are 3 T cell receptor beta chains sequenced from a single sample in a study of T-cell memory formation after mild COVID-19. TCRdb itself ran the 5' RACE reads through MiXCR, one entry per CDR3 protein. This sample has 300,000 to 400,000 distinct CDR3 sequences, with 15% found just once. Sequencing was done on a sample of PBMCs or a T cell subset sorted from them (not recorded which). The receptors shown here come from a man between 18 and 29 years old who had mild COVID-19 (a few samples of this study predate the infection). Cell type and time point are not known.

The count of this clonotype is one. The V and J genes are TRBV12-5 and TRBJ2-2; D is unresolved. Germline values: CDR1 LGHNT, CDR2 FRNRAP. The V and J ends lost 1 base and 6 bases respectively, with 18 bases between them. CDR3 length: 17 residues. CDR3 amino acids: CASGLDDRRAPAGELFF. The CDR3 bases are TGTGCTAGTGGTTTGGACGATCGCCGGGCTCCAGCCGGGGAGCTGTTTTTT.

The chain is built from TRBV5-1 and TRBJ2-3; D remains unclear. The CDR3 covers 12 residues. Trimming left V 4 bases short and J 5 bases short, with 8 bases between. Germline values: CDR1 SGHRS, CDR2 YFSETQ. CDR3 nucleotides: TGCGCCAGCAGCCAGATCGAAGATACGCAGTATTTT. The encoded protein is CASSQIEDTQYF.

This chain joins TRBV11-2 and TRBJ1-1, with a tentative D call TRBD1 (5 bases). Trimming pared 3 bases from V and 4 bases from J, leaving 12 bases between. Germline assignment: CDR1 SGHAT and CDR2 FQNNGV. This CDR3 has 14 amino acids. The CDR3 reads CASSFSQGPTEAFF. In DNA form, the CDR3 reads TGTGCCAGCAGCTTTTCGCAGGGCCCCACTGAAGCTTTCTTT.